This T cell receptor beta chain was sequenced in a study of blood T cell repertoires in COVID-19. As for the study in general: Sources were T cells, B-cell-depleted T cells, or PBMCs; the material itself was cDNA or gDNA.

CDR1 and CDR2 from the germline V gene are SGHNT and YENEEA. The CDR3 is made up of 15 amino acids. With 5 bases removed from V and 0 bases from J, the gap between germline ends came to 11 bases. The table came from immunoSEQ multiplex PCR; TCRdb's copy has only in-frame clones and leaves some out. The table includes some 80,000 clones, around 90% detected once. This chain joins TRBV11-3 and TRBJ2-4; the D is unclear. This receptor was taken from a woman in her forties or fifties with active or convalescent COVID-19. The sample consisted of peripheral blood. The CDR3 nucleotides read TGTGCCAGCAGCCTAGTAAGCCGAGCCAAAAACATTCAGTACTTC. It yields the protein CASSLVSRAKNIQYF.